The subject of this entry is one T cell receptor (beta chain). The data were obtained in a study of blood T cell repertoires in COVID-19. Turning to the study itself: T cells, B-cell-depleted T cells, or PBMCs provided the cDNA or gDNA that served as material.

This CDR3 spans 19 amino acids. Per the authors' pipeline: Amplifying reference gene primers gave estimates of nucleated cell counts. The table came from immunoSEQ multiplex PCR; TCRdb's copy has only in-frame clones and leaves some out. The D gene and trimming were derived from the DNA, and the V and J assignments and clone size from that table. The sample contains around 100,000 clones, roughly nine tenths of which appear only once. V gene TRBV12-2 combines with J gene TRBJ2-3; the D call TRBD2 from the table was never checked on the DNA. TRBV12-2 is a pseudogene segment. The specimen sequenced was peripheral blood. This TCR came from a human donor in a cohort sampled during active COVID-19. The CDR3: CASRPPRTSGGQGTDTQYF. In DNA, the CDR3 is TGTGCAAGTCGCCCCCCCCGGACTAGCGGGGGGCAGGGCACAGATACGCAGTATTTT.